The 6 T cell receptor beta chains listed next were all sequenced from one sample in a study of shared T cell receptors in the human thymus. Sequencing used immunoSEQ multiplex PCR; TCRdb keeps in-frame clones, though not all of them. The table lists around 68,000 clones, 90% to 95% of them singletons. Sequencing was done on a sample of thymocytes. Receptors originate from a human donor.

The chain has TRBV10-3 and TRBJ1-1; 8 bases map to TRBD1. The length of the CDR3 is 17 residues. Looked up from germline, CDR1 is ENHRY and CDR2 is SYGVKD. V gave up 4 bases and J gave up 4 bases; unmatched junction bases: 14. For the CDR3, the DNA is TGTGCCATCAGTGGGATGACAGGGGCGTCATTAGCCACTGAAGCTTTCTTT. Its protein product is CAISGMTGASLATEAFF.

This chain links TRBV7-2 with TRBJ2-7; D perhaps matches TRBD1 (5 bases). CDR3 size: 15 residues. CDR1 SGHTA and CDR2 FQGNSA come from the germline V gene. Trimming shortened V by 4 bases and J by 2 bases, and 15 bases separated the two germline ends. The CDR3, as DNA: TGTGCCAGCAGCTACGAAACGACAGAAACCTACGAGCAGTACTTC. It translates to CASSYETTETYEQYF.

The CDR3 here is CASSLSLTGVTLNYNEQFF. Written as DNA, the CDR3 is TGTGCCAGCAGCTTATCGCTGACAGGGGTGACGCTTAATTACAATGAGCAGTTCTTC. The chain couples TRBV7-3 to TRBJ2-1; the match to TRBD1 covers 8 bases. This CDR3 has 19 amino acids. Germline V gene data show CDR1 as SGHTA and CDR2 as FQGTGA. V trimming: 2 bases; J trimming: 4 bases; junction bases outside the gene matches: 16.

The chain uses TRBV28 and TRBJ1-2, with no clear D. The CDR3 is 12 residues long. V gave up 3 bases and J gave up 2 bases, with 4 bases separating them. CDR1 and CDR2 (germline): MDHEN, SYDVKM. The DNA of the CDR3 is TGTGCCAGCAGTTTTCAGAACTATGGCTACACCTTC. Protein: CASSFQNYGYTF.

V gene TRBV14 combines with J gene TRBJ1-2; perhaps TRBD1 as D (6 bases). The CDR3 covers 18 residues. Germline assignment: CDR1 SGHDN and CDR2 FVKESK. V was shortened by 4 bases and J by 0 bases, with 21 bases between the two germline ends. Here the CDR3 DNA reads TGTGCCAGCAGCCGAGAGTCTCGGCGACAGGCCCCTAACTATGGCTACACCTTC. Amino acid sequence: CASSRESRRQAPNYGYTF.

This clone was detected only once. The CDR3 DNA follows: TGTGCCAGCAGCCCCCCAAGACGGATGAATAACTATGGCTACACCTTC. Its protein is CASSPPRRMNNYGYTF. This rearrangement joins TRBV7-9 to TRBJ1-2, with no clear D. There are 16 residues in the CDR3. Between the trimmed V and J ends, which lost 5 bases and 1 base, there was a span of 17 bases. Germline V lookup: CDR1 SEHNR, CDR2 FQNEAQ (reference sequence).